The 27 T cell receptor beta chains below come from one sample, sequenced in a study of metastatic and nonmetastatic thyroid tumors. Every patient was untreated before thyroid surgery. TCRdb reprocessed the PCR reads via MiXCR. The table records about 19,000 clones, over 20% of them present only once. Material: tumor tissue. The receptors originated from a male donor with papillary thyroid cancer or a benign thyroid nodule (not recorded which). Some clones in this sample may be carry-over from other donors' samples.

This clone was counted only a few times. A read error is possible here, since a much larger clone lies one base away. This rearrangement joins TRBV11-2 to TRBJ2-1; 9 nucleotides agree with TRBD1. The CDR3 consists of 15 residues. The V gene end was trimmed by 8 bases and the J gene end by 8 bases; junction bases not matched to a gene: 13. Looked up from germline, CDR1 is SGHAT and CDR2 is FQNNGV. The CDR3 region is CASGVGGQGRYEQFF. Written as DNA, the CDR3 is TGTGCCAGCGGCGTAGGCGGACAGGGGAGGTATGAGCAGTTCTTC. The full variable domain, rest sourced from reference TRBV11-2 and TRBJ2-1, is EAGVAQSPRYKIIEKRQSVAFWCNPISGHATLYWYQQILGQGPKLLIQFQNNGVVDDSQLPKDRFSAERLKGVDSTLKIQPAKLEDSAVYLCASGVGGQGRYEQFFGPGTRLTVL.

This clone was found a few times. This may be a read error, as it is one base from a much larger clone. The CDR3 ends on some other residue instead of the conserved phenylalanine or tryptophan, so this is likely a read error. The chain links TRBV3-1 to TRBJ1-1, with 7 bases identical to TRBD1. Germline CDR1 reads LGHDT; CDR2 reads YNNKEL (reference sequence). The trim removed 4 bases at V and 1 base at J, leaving 6 bases unmatched. The CDR3 runs 15 residues. The DNA for the CDR3 is TGTGCCAGCAGCCCGACAGGGATGAAGAACACTGAAGCTTTCTCT. It translates to CASSPTGMKNTEAFS.

The table lists this clone with many counts. The chain recombines TRBV7-2 with TRBJ1-5; 10 positions match TRBD1. Germline V gene lookup returns CDR1 SGHTA and CDR2 FQGNSA. The CDR3 is made up of 16 amino acids. V dropped 5 bases and J dropped 6; count of bases not matched to a gene: 10. The CDR3: CASSPPGTGATQPQHF. The CDR3 nucleotides are TGTGCCAGCAGCCCCCCCGGGACAGGGGCAACTCAGCCCCAGCATTTT.

This clone was seen a few times. The chain employs TRBV27 and TRBJ2-3; 12 nucleotides match TRBD2. V dropped 6 bases and J dropped 0; count of bases not matched to a gene: 10. This CDR3 has 18 residues. The germline CDR1 and CDR2 sequences are MNHEY and SMNVEV (reference sequence). CDR3 sequence: CASRSGLAGSPSTDTQYF. The CDR3 DNA reads TGTGCCAGCAGGAGTGGACTAGCGGGAAGTCCCAGCACAGATACGCAGTATTTT.

This clone was recorded many times. This chain joins TRBV15 and TRBJ2-7; D not certain. V lost 0 bases and J lost 1, with 7 bases in between. The length of the CDR3 is 14 residues. The germline CDR1 and CDR2 sequences are LNHNV and YYDKDF (reference sequence). The CDR3 region is CATSREGISYEQYF. The CDR3 bases are TGTGCCACCAGCAGAGAGGGCATATCCTACGAGCAGTACTTC.

In its sample, this clone is medium-sized. This chain joins TRBV5-1 and TRBJ1-2, with 10 nucleotides matching TRBD1. The germline V gene has CDR1 SGHRS and CDR2 YFSETQ. The ends lost 3 bases at V and 6 bases at J; junction bases unmatched: 11. The length of the CDR3 is 16 residues. The CDR3 nucleotides read TGCGCCAGCAGCTCGCCCCCGGGACAGGGGTATCATGGCTACACCTTC. Translated: CASSSPPGQGYHGYTF.

This chain connects TRBV5-8 to TRBJ2-5; no clear D. The CDR3 length is 12 residues. Germline CDR1 reads SGHTS; CDR2 reads YDEGEE. V shed 0 bases and J shed 2 bases, with 2 bases lying between them. The CDR3 is CASSLGQETQYF. The CDR3 nucleotides read TGTGCCAGCAGCTTGGGTCAAGAGACCCAGTACTTC.

V gene TRBV20-1 combines with J gene TRBJ2-7, with 9 bases matching TRBD1. CDR3 length equals 14 residues. Trimming removed 1 base from V and 5 bases from J; junction bases left unmatched: 6. Germline assignment: CDR1 DFQATT and CDR2 SNEGSKA (reference sequence). The CDR3 DNA sequence: TGCAGTGCTAGAGTCCCGGGACAGGGAAACGAGCAGTACTTC. This codes for CSARVPGQGNEQYF.

This clone was seen a few times. A much larger clonotype is one base distant, so this may be a read error. Different DNA sequences within this sample yield the same CDR3. V and J are TRBV7-2 and TRBJ2-1, with 9 nucleotides matching TRBD2. Germline V gives CDR1 SGHTA, CDR2 FQGNSA. Trimming took 6 bases from V and 4 from J; bases not matched to a gene: 4. The CDR3 consists of 14 residues. CDR3 protein: CASRKTSGYNEQFF. As DNA, the CDR3 is TGTGCCAGCAGGAAGACTAGCGGATACAATGAGCAGTTCTTC.

This clone was recorded at least ten times. The chain links TRBV29-1 to TRBJ2-2; 13 bases match TRBD2. The CDR3 is 16 amino acids. V lost 5 bases, J lost 7 bases, and 10 bases stayed unmatched. Looked up from germline, CDR1 is SQVTM and CDR2 is ANQGSEA. The CDR3 nucleotides read TGCAGCGTTAAAAAACTAGCGGGAGGGCCTGGCGGGGAGCTGTTTTTT. Encoded protein: CSVKKLAGGPGGELFF.

This clone was counted at least ten times. This chain links TRBV27 with TRBJ1-1; D unresolved. This CDR3 is built from 13 residues. Germline lookup yields CDR1 MNHEY and CDR2 SMNVEV (reference sequence). V lost 5 bases, J lost 5 bases, and 12 bases lay in between. The CDR3 loop is CASSLGWGTEAFF. CDR3 in DNA: TGTGCCAGCAGTCTGGGGTGGGGTACTGAAGCTTTCTTT.

About this clone itself: A much larger clone differs by one base, so this may be a read error. The J gene is TRBJ2-7, the V gene TRBV3-1; D may be TRBD1 (5 bases). V was shortened by 8 bases and J by 3 bases, with 11 bases between the two germline ends. CDR1 and CDR2 from the germline V gene are LGHDT and YNNKEL (reference sequence). This CDR3 is 12 amino acids long. The CDR3 DNA is TGTGCCAGCGGTGGGGCGGTCTACGAGCAGTACTTC. Translation: CASGGAVYEQYF.

This clone was recorded at least ten times. This chain connects TRBV19 to TRBJ2-1, with 8 positions matching TRBD2. The CDR3 contains 15 residues. Trimming removed 4 bases from V and 7 bases from J; junction bases left unmatched: 9. Germline V gene lookup returns CDR1 LNHDA and CDR2 SQIVND (reference sequence). In DNA, the CDR3 is TGTGCCAGTAGTACCGGGGGGGGGAACTTGAATGAGCAGTTCTTC. This codes for CASSTGGGNLNEQFF.

In its sample, this clone ranks as large. This rearrangement joins TRBV24-1 to TRBJ1-2, with D possibly TRBD1 on 5 matching bases. Trimming cost V 3 bases and J 0 bases, with 10 bases left between them. CDR1 and CDR2 (germline): KGHDR, SFDVKD. The CDR3 spans 15 residues. The CDR3 DNA reads as TGTGCCACCAGTGATGACAGAGACCCTAACTATGGCTACACCTTC. Translation: CATSDDRDPNYGYTF.

There are many counts of this clone. The chain uses TRBV2 and TRBJ2-3, with 9 bases matching TRBD2. CDR1 and CDR2 from the germline V gene are SNHLY and FYNNEI. The CDR3 loop spans 16 amino acids. V shed 3 bases, J shed 7 bases, and the junction held 11 bases outside the gene matches. This chain's CDR3 is CASSDLASGIDYTQYF. The CDR3 DNA reads as TGTGCCAGCAGTGACCTCGCTAGCGGGATTGACTATACGCAGTATTTT. The variable domain in full, with the rest retrieved from reference TRBV2 and TRBJ2-3, is EPEVTQTPSHQVTQMGQEVILRCVPISNHLYFYWYRQILGQKVEFLVSFYNNEISEKSEIFDDQFSVERPDGSNFTLKIRSTKLEDSAMYFCASSDLASGIDYTQYFGPGTRLTVL.

This clone appeared many times. V gene TRBV27 combines with J gene TRBJ1-4; 11 nucleotides line up with TRBD1. CDR3 length: 13 residues. The V gene end was trimmed by 4 bases and the J gene end by 10 bases; junction bases not matched to a gene: 2. CDR1 MNHEY and CDR2 SMNVEV come from the germline V gene (reference sequence). CDR3 loop: CASSSGQGGKLFF. The CDR3, as DNA: TGTGCCAGCAGTTCGGGACAGGGGGGAAAACTGTTTTTT. The full variable domain, its missing parts supplied by reference TRBV27 and TRBJ1-4, is EAQVTQNPRYLITVTGKKLTVTCSQNMNHEYMSWYRQDPGLGLRQIYYSMNVEVTDKGDVPEGYKVSRKEKRNFPLILESPSPNQTSLYFCASSSGQGGKLFFGSGTQLSVL.

This clone was seen ten or more times. This chain links TRBV28 with TRBJ2-3, with 9 bases fitting TRBD2. The germline gives CDR1 MDHEN, CDR2 SYDVKM. This CDR3 comprises 16 residues. Germline trimming cut 1 base from V and 0 bases from J; bases unmatched to any gene: 2. CDR3 coding DNA: TGTGCCAGCAGTTTATATCTAGCGGGAAGCACAGATACGCAGTATTTT. Translation: CASSLYLAGSTDTQYF.

Within the sample, this clone is medium-sized. This chain uses TRBV28 with TRBJ1-5; TRBD1 aligns across 8 bases. Germline assignment: CDR1 MDHEN and CDR2 SYDVKM. The CDR3 is 15 residues long. Unmatched junction bases numbered 12, after V lost 8 bases and J lost 6 bases. The CDR3 DNA follows: TGTGCCAGCGGACTTGCAGGGGGCGGGCGTCAGCCCCAGCATTTT. As protein: CASGLAGGGRQPQHF.

The chain recombines TRBV9 with TRBJ2-5, with 9 bases lining up with TRBD2. The CDR3 contains 18 residues. The ends lost 0 bases at V and 2 bases at J; junction bases unmatched: 11. The germline gives CDR1 SGDLS, CDR2 YYNGEE. CDR3 sequence reads: CASSVGGRSGGLQETQYF. The CDR3 region has the DNA TGTGCCAGCAGCGTAGGGGGTCGTAGCGGGGGACTACAAGAGACCCAGTACTTC.

This clone came up many times. The gene calls are TRBV9 and TRBJ1-6, with 9 bases aligning to TRBD1. Trimming removed 4 bases from V and 0 bases from J; junction bases left unmatched: 5. The CDR3 is 17 amino acids. The germline CDR1 and CDR2 sequences are SGDLS and YYNGEE. This CDR3 is CASSTGQGSSYNSPLHF. The CDR3 DNA reads TGTGCCAGCAGCACCGGACAGGGGAGCTCCTATAATTCACCCCTCCACTTT.

Many counts were recorded for this clone. The V and J genes are TRBV12-5 and TRBJ1-1; D may be TRBD1 (6 bases). CDR1 is LGHNT and CDR2 is FRNRAP in the germline V gene. The V end was cut by 4 bases, the J end by 4 bases, with 10 bases between. This CDR3 has 13 amino acids. The CDR3 nucleotides are TGTGCTAGTGGTTCACAGGGTAGCACTGAAGCTTTCTTT. Translation: CASGSQGSTEAFF.

About this clone itself: At one end the junction does not follow the germline gene, possibly because of a read error. The rearrangement uses TRBV7-9 and TRBJ1-6; D is unclear. The CDR3 runs 14 residues. From germline, CDR1 is SEHNR and CDR2 FQNEAQ (reference sequence). CDR3 DNA sequence: TGTGCCAGCAGCAGGGTGTCTGCTAATTCACCACTCAACTTT. Its protein is CASSRVSANSPLNF.

The chain joins TRBV20-1 to TRBJ1-5; D is ambiguous. CDR1 and CDR2 (germline): DFQATT, SNEGSKA (reference sequence). Trimming took 6 bases from V and 1 from J, leaving 13 bases between them. There are 14 residues in the CDR3. CDR3: CSASSGPSNQPQHF. The DNA for the CDR3 is TGCAGTGCCTCTAGTGGCCCAAGCAATCAGCCCCAGCATTTT.

This clone occurred a few times. Distinct nucleotide sequences in the sample also encode this CDR3. The chain has TRBV28 and TRBJ1-2, with 8 bases identical to TRBD1. The CDR3 loop spans 16 amino acids. CDR1 is MDHEN, CDR2 SYDVKM, per germline. V gave up 2 bases and J gave up 8 bases; unmatched junction bases: 13. This CDR3 reads CASSLTPGQGTRGYTF. As DNA, the CDR3 is TGTGCCAGCAGTTTAACACCAGGACAGGGAACGAGAGGCTACACCTTC.

This chain uses TRBV12-3 or TRBV12-4 with TRBJ2-2; 10 nucleotides line up with TRBD2. CDR3 length: 19 amino acids. The J segment lost 6 bases and the V segment lost 3 bases, leaving 16 bases of the junction unmatched. Here the CDR3 DNA reads TGTGCCAGCAGTTTGGCTAGCGGGAGAACACCTGACCACCCCGGGGAGCTGTTTTTT. Protein sequence: CASSLASGRTPDHPGELFF.

This clone appeared many times. The chain is built from TRBV5-1 and TRBJ2-5; 7 positions match TRBD2. The CDR3 is made up of 15 amino acids. J lost 0 bases, V lost 2 bases, and 4 bases had no gene match. In germline, CDR1 is SGHRS, CDR2 YFSETQ. The CDR3 is CASSFSGNDQETQYF. CDR3 coding DNA: TGCGCCAGCAGCTTCAGCGGGAACGACCAAGAGACCCAGTACTTC. The variable domain in full, completed from reference TRBV5-1 and TRBJ2-5, reads KAGVTQTPRYLIKTRGQQVTLSCSPISGHRSVSWYQQTPGQGLQFLFEYFSETQRNKGNFPGRFSGRQFSNSRSEMNVSTLELGDSALYLCASSFSGNDQETQYFGPGTRLLVL.

In this sample, this clone turned up many times. The chain carries TRBV9 and TRBJ2-3; no clear D. Between the trimmed V and J ends, which lost 0 bases and 7 bases, there was a span of 15 bases. Germline CDR1 SGDLS, CDR2 YYNGEE. CDR3 length: 15 amino acids. The CDR3 bases are TGTGCCAGCAGCGTAGGGGTGGGATTAGGTAATACGCAGTATTTT. This translates into CASSVGVGLGNTQYF.